This TCR beta chain was captured by sequencing in a study of T cells after yellow fever vaccination. The study, taken as a whole, reports: Reappearance after the booster was seen for most primary-vaccination clones, at roughly 96% CD4 and around 90% CD8. Peaking faster, on day 5 versus 15, the secondary response was nonetheless weaker.

Germline V gives CDR1 SGHDT, CDR2 YYEEEE. Germline trimming cut 4 bases from V and 4 bases from J; bases unmatched to any gene: 8. This CDR3 is 15 amino acids long. Comment on this clonotype: Its antigen is unidentified.

As TCR cDNA was made by 5'RACE template switching, a universal primer site and UMIs were added. TCRdb processed the 5' RACE reads anew with MiXCR; each CDR3 protein has one entry. The sample has some 320,000 distinct CDR3 sequences, 7.5% to 9% seen once. The input for sequencing was PBMCs, taken on the day of the first yellow fever vaccination. The TCR was taken from a man between 18 and 35 years old who received the YFV17D yellow fever vaccine. The chain combines TRBV5-6 with TRBJ2-3; TRBD2 aligns across 8 bases. In DNA form, the CDR3 reads TGTGCCAGCAGCGCCACTAGCGGTTCGGCAGATACGCAGTATTTT. This codes for CASSATSGSADTQYF.